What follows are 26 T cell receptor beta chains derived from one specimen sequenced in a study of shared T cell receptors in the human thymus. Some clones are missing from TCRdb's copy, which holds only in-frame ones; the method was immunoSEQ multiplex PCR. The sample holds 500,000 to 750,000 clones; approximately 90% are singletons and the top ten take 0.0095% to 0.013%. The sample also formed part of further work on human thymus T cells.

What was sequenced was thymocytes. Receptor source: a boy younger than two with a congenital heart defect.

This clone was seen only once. The CDR3 DNA reads as TGTGCCAGCAGTTTGGACAGGGGCGCAGATACGCAGTATTTT. Translated: CASSLDRGADTQYF. The chain is built from TRBV27 and TRBJ2-3; 9 nucleotides agree with TRBD1. The CDR3 spans 14 residues. Looked up from germline, CDR1 is MNHEY and CDR2 is SMNVEV (reference sequence). The junction had 2 bases not matched to a gene; V was cut back by 3 bases and J by 4 bases.

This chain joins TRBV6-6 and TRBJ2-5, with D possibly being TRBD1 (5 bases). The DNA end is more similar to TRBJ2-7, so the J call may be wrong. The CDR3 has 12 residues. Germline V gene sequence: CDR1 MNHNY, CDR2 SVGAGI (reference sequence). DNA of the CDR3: TGTGCCAGCAGTTACTCGGGGCCCGAGCAGTACTTC. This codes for CASSYSGPEQYF.

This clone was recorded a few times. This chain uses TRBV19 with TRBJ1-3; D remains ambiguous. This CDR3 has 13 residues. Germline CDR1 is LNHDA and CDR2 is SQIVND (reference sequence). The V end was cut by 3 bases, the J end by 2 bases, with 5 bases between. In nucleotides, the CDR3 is TGTGCCAGTAGTATCAGGCCTGGAAACACCATATATTTT. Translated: CASSIRPGNTIYF.

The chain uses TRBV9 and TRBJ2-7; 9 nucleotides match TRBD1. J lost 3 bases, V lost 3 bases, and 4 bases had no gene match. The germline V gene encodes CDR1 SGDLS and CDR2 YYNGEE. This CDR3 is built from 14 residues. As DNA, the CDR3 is TGTGCCAGCAGCGCCGCGGACAGGGGCTACGAGCAGTACTTC. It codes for CASSAADRGYEQYF.

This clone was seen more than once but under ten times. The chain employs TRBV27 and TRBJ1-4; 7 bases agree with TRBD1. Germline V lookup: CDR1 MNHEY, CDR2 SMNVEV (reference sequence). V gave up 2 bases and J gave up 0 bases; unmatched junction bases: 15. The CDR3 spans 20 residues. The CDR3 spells CASSLTAWTGPLSTNEKLFF. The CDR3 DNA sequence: TGTGCCAGCAGTTTAACAGCTTGGACAGGCCCATTGTCAACTAATGAAAAACTGTTTTTT. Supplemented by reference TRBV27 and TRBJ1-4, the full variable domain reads EAQVTQNPRYLITVTGKKLTVTCSQNMNHEYMSWYRQDPGLGLRQIYYSMNVEVTDKGDVPEGYKVSRKEKRNFPLILESPSPNQTSLYFCASSLTAWTGPLSTNEKLFFGSGTQLSVL.

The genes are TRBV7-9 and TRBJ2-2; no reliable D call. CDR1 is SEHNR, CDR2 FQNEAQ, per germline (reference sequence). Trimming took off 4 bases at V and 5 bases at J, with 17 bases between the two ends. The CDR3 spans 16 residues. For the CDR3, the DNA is TGTGCCAGCAGCTCTCCTGCGGTCCCCGGGACCGGGGAGCTGTTTTTT. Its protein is CASSSPAVPGTGELFF.

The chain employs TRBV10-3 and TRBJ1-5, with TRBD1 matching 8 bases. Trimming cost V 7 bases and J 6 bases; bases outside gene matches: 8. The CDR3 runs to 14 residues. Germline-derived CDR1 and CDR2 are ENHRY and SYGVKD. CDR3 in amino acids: CAINPGGKGQPQHF. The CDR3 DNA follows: TGTGCCATCAATCCAGGGGGCAAGGGTCAGCCCCAGCATTTT.

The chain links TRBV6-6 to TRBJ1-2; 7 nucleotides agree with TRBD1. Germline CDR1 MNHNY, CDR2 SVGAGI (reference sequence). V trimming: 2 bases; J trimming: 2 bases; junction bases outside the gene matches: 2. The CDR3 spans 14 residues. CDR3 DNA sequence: TGTGCCAGCAGTTACGCGGACAGGAACTATGGCTACACCTTC. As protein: CASSYADRNYGYTF.

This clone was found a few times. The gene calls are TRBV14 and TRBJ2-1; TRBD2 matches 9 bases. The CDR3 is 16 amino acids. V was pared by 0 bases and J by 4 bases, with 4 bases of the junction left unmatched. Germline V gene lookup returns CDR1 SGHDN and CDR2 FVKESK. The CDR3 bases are TGTGCCAGCAGCCAAGAATCCACTAGCGGGTACAATGAGCAGTTCTTC. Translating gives CASSQESTSGYNEQFF. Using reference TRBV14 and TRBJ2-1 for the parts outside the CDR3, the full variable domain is EAGVTQFPSHSVIEKGQTVTLRCDPISGHDNLYWYRRVMGKEIKFLLHFVKESKQDESGMPNNRFLAERTGGTYSTLKVQPAELEDSGVYFCASSQESTSGYNEQFFGPGTRLTVL.

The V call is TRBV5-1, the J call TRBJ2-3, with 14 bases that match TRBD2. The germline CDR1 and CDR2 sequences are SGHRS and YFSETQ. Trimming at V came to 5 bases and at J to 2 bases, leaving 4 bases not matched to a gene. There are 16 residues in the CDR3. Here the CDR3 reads CASRGLAGVPTDTQYF. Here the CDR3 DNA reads TGCGCCAGCAGGGGACTAGCGGGAGTCCCCACAGATACGCAGTATTTT.

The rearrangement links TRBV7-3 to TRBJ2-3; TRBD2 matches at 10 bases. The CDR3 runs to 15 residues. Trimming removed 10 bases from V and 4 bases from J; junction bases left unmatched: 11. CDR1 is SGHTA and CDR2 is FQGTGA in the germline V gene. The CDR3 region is CATPSGRRGADTQYF. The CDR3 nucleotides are TGTGCCACGCCTAGCGGGAGACGGGGAGCAGATACGCAGTATTTT.

The CDR3 loop reads CASSYFERQETQYF. In DNA form, the CDR3 reads TGTGCCAGCAGCTACTTCGAGCGACAAGAGACCCAGTACTTC. The rearrangement uses TRBV7-8 and TRBJ2-5; the D is unclear. The CDR3 has 14 amino acids. With 4 bases removed from V and 2 bases from J, the gap between germline ends came to 11 bases. From germline, CDR1 is SGHVS and CDR2 FQNEAQ.

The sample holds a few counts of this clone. The CDR3 coding sequence is TGTGCCAGCAGCTTCACTAGCGGGCTATCCTCCTACAATGAGCAGTTCTTC. It translates to CASSFTSGLSSYNEQFF. The chain uses TRBV5-4 and TRBJ2-1, with 9 bases aligning to TRBD2. V lost 2 bases and J lost 0; bases outside the gene matches: 6. Per the germline V gene, CDR1 is SGHNT and CDR2 is YYREEE (reference sequence). This CDR3 has 17 residues.

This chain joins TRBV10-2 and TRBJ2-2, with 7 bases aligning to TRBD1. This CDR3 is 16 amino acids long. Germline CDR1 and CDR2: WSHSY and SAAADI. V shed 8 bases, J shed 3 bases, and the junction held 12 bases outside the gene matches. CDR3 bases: TGCGCCAGCCAAAGCCCAGGGGGTTGGGACACCGGGGAGCTGTTTTTT. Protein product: CASQSPGGWDTGELFF.

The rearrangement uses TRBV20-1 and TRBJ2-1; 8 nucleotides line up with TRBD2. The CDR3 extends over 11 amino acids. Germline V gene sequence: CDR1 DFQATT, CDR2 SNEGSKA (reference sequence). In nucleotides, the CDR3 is TGCTCGAGGACTAGCATCAATGAGCAGTTCTTC. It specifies CSRTSINEQFF.

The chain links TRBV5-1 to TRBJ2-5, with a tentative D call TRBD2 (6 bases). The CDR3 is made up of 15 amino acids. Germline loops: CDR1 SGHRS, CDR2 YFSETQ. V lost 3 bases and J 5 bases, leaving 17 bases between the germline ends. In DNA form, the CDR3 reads TGCGCCAGCAGCTCCTCTAGCGCCTTAAGGGAGACCCAGTACTTC. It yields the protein CASSSSSALRETQYF.

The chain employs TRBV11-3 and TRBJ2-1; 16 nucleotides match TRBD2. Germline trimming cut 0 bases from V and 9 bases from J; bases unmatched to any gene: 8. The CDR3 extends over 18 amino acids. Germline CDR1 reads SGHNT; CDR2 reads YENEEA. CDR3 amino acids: CASSLDLGTSGRGCEQFF. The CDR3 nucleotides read TGTGCCAGCAGCTTAGATCTTGGGACTAGCGGGAGGGGCTGTGAGCAGTTCTTC.

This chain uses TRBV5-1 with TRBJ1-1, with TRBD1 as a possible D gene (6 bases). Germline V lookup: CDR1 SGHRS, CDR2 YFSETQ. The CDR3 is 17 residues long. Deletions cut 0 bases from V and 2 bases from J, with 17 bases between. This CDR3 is CASSLGTVALKNTEAFF. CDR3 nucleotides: TGCGCCAGCAGCTTGGGGACAGTGGCCCTCAAAAACACTGAAGCTTTCTTT.

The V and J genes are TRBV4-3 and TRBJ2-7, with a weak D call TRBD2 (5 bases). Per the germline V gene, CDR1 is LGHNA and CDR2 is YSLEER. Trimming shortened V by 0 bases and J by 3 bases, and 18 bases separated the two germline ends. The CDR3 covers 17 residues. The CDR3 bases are TGCGCCAGCAGCCAAGAGGCTCGGGATAAGAAGTTCTACGAGCAGTACTTC. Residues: CASSQEARDKKFYEQYF.

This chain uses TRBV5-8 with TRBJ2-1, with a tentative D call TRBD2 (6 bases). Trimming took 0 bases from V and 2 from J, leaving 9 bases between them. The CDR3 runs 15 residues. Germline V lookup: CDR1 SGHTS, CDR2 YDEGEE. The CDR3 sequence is CASSLGTTAYNEQFF. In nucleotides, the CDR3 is TGTGCCAGCAGCTTGGGGACTACCGCCTACAATGAGCAGTTCTTC. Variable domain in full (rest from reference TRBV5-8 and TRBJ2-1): EAGVTQSPTHLIKTRGQQATLRCSPISGHTSVYWYQQALGLGLQFLLWYDEGEERNRGNFPPRFSGRQFPNYSSELNVNALELEDSALYLCASSLGTTAYNEQFFGPGTRLTVL.

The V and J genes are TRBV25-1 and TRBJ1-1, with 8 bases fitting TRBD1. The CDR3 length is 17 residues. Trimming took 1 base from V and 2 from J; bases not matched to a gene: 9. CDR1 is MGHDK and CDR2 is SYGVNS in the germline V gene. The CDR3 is CASSESWTGKVNTEAFF. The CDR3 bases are TGTGCCAGCAGTGAATCGTGGACAGGGAAGGTTAACACTGAAGCTTTCTTT.

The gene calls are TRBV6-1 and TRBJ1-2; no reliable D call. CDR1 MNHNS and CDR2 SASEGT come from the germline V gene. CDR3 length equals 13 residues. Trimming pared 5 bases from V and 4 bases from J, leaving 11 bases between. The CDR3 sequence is CASSPGSLYGYTF. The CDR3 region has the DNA TGTGCCAGCAGTCCAGGTTCGCTCTATGGCTACACCTTC.

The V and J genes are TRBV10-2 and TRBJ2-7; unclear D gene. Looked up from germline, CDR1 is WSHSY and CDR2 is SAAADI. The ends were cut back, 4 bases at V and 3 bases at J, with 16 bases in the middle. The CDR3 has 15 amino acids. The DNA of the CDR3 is TGCGCCAGCAGTGCGAGACTCAACGGATTCTACGAGCAGTACTTC. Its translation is CASSARLNGFYEQYF.

The CDR3 nucleotides read TGCGCCAGCAGCCAAGATCTAGGCAGGGGAATGGTCAGCAATCAGCCCCAGCATTTT. Encoded protein: CASSQDLGRGMVSNQPQHF. The gene calls are TRBV4-1 and TRBJ1-5; D might be TRBD1 (6 bases). This CDR3 contains 19 residues. Germline CDR1 is MGHRA and CDR2 is YSYEKL. The V and J ends lost 0 bases and 1 base respectively, with 19 bases between them.

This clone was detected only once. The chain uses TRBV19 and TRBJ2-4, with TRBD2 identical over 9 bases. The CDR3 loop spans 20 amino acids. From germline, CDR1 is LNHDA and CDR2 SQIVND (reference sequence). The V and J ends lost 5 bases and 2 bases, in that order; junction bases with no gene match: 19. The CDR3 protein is CASSGRLAGPPSGTKNIQYF. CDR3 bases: TGTGCCAGTAGTGGACGTCTAGCGGGACCCCCCAGTGGGACCAAAAACATTCAGTACTTC. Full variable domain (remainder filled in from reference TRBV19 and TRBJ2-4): DGGITQSPKYLFRKEGQNVTLSCEQNLNHDAMYWYRQDPGQGLRLIYYSQIVNDFQKGDIAEGYSVSREKKESFPLTVTSAQKNPTAFYLCASSGRLAGPPSGTKNIQYFGAGTRLSVL.

In DNA form, the CDR3 reads TGCGCCAGCAGCCAAGATGTAGGGGGGGGGCGAACCTACAATGAGCAGTTCTTC. It codes for CASSQDVGGGRTYNEQFF. The chain joins TRBV4-1 to TRBJ2-1; D is possibly TRBD2 (7 bases). There are 18 residues in the CDR3. V lost 0 bases and J lost 2, with 17 bases in between. Germline lookup yields CDR1 MGHRA and CDR2 YSYEKL.